These 15 T cell receptor beta chains originate from one sample sequenced in a study of T cells expressing NK-cell markers. TCRdb reworked the 5' RACE reads into one entry per CDR3 protein, no DNA. In all, the sample yields about 460,000 distinct CDR3 sequences. The sequencing input was blood T cells: a sorted CD56 or NKG2C T cell subset, CD4+ or CD8+ T cells, or bulk PBMC T cells (not recorded which). These receptors all come from a woman aged 50 to 60 in good health.

The chain has TRBV2 and TRBJ2-3. The germline V gene encodes CDR1 SNHLY and CDR2 FYNNEI. The CDR3 runs to 11 residues. Here the CDR3 reads CASRTLNTQYF.

The chain has TRBV21-1 and TRBJ2-1; as DNA is missing, the TRBD2 call by TCRdb cannot be tested. TRBV21-1 is recorded as a pseudogene. The CDR3 spans 18 residues. The CDR3 loop reads CASSKALRAGGGCNEQFF.

V and J are TRBV4-2 and TRBJ2-3; TCRdb proposes TRBD1, but this gene call is untestable without DNA. Germline assignment: CDR1 LGHNA and CDR2 YNFKEQ. This CDR3 contains 13 residues. The CDR3 is CASSHGTQGTQYF.

The chain has TRBV5-1 and TRBJ2-3; as DNA is missing, the TRBD1 call by TCRdb cannot be tested. The CDR3 runs to 16 residues. From germline, CDR1 is SGHRS and CDR2 YFSETQ. The chain's CDR3 is CASSSTPKQGADTQYF. The full variable domain, in which reference TRBV5-1 and TRBJ2-3 provide the parts outside the CDR3, is KAGVTQTPRYLIKTRGQQVTLSCSPISGHRSVSWYQQTPGQGLQFLFEYFSETQRNKGNFPGRFSGRQFSNSRSEMNVSTLELGDSALYLCASSSTPKQGADTQYFGPGTRLTVL.

V and J are TRBV5-1 and TRBJ2-1; TCRdb designates TRBD1, a call that cannot be tested without DNA. CDR1 is SGHRS and CDR2 is YFSETQ in the germline V gene. The CDR3 spans 16 residues. CDR3 protein: CASSLGDYGGPHEQFF.

This rearrangement joins TRBV6-2 or TRBV6-3 to TRBJ2-3. CDR1 is MNHEY and CDR2 is SVGEGT in the germline V gene. The CDR3 is 14 residues long. Here the CDR3 reads CASSYSIILSTQYF.

The chain carries TRBV6-5 and TRBJ1-2; the TCRdb call, TRBD1, lacks DNA for checking. This CDR3 region has 13 residues. The germline CDR1 and CDR2 sequences are MNHEY and SVGAGI. The CDR3 loop is CASSYVGAGGYTF.

The chain's CDR3 is CATQLIGELFF. V is TRBV19 and J is TRBJ2-2. The CDR3 contains 11 residues. CDR1 is LNHDA, CDR2 SQIVND, per germline (reference sequence).

This chain joins TRBV27 and TRBJ2-7; TCRdb outputs TRBD2, but without DNA this stays unchecked. Germline CDR1 and CDR2: MNHEY and SMNVEV (reference sequence). The CDR3 sequence is 17 residues long. CDR3 loop: CASMTSGRAGISYEQYF.

This sequence joins TRBV12-3 or TRBV12-4 and TRBJ2-1; there is no DNA to check the TCRdb D call of TRBD2. This CDR3 spans 15 amino acids. The CDR3 spells CASSYPPTSVNEQFF.

The chain employs TRBV12-3 or TRBV12-4 and TRBJ2-5; the TRBD1 assignment by TCRdb is unverifiable without DNA. The CDR3 runs to 16 residues. The CDR3 loop is CASSGDTVGVVETQYF.

The chain carries TRBV25-1 and TRBJ2-6; TCRdb's D call, TRBD1, is unchecked because there is no DNA. CDR1 is MGHDK and CDR2 is SYGVNS in the germline V gene. The CDR3 has 16 residues. CDR3 loop: CASRPPGGTGANVLTF. The full variable domain, its missing parts supplied by reference TRBV25-1 and TRBJ2-6, is EADIYQTPRYLVIGTGKKITLECSQTMGHDKMYWYQQDPGMELHLIHYSYGVNSTEKGDLSSESTVSRIRTEHFPLTLESARPSHTSQYLCASRPPGGTGANVLTFGAGSRLTVL.

The V call is TRBV5-1, the J call TRBJ2-5; TCRdb calls TRBD1, which cannot be checked without DNA. The CDR3 contains 16 residues. Germline V gene data show CDR1 as SGHRS and CDR2 as YFSETQ. This chain's CDR3 is CASSSTSGPRQETQYF.

This rearrangement joins TRBV6-5 to TRBJ2-2; without DNA, the TCRdb call of TRBD1 cannot be checked. The germline V gene encodes CDR1 MNHEY and CDR2 SVGAGI. This CDR3 has 17 amino acids. This chain's CDR3 is CASSPFAGTANTGELFF.

The chain has TRBV18 and TRBJ1-1; without DNA, the TCRdb call of TRBD1 cannot be checked. Germline lookup yields CDR1 KGHSH and CDR2 LQKENI. The CDR3 is 16 amino acids. The CDR3: CASSPPSALRGTEAFF. Combining the CDR3 with reference TRBV18 and TRBJ1-1 gives the whole variable domain NAGVMQNPRHLVRRRGQEARLRCSPMKGHSHVYWYRQLPEEGLKFMVYLQKENIIDESGMPKERFSAEFPKEGPSILRIQQVVRGDSAAYFCASSPPSALRGTEAFFGQGTRLTVV.